A single T cell receptor beta chain is shown here with its context. Its antigen is not known. This CDR3 spans 15 amino acids. Germline CDR1 is LNHDA and CDR2 is SQIVND (reference sequence). V was trimmed by 3 bases and J by 1 base, leaving 10 bases between them. PCR or immunohistochemistry showed mismatch repair deficiency in every enrolled patient. TCRdb's copy holds only in-frame clones and misses some; the assay was immunoSEQ multiplex PCR. The data hold fewer than 100,000 clones, with about 84% observed a single time. This specimen comes from a study of PD-1 blockade in mismatch repair-deficient tumors. Overall study: Patients had over ten mismatch repair-deficient cancer types and were previously treated and progressing. Study-wide results and caveats: After pembrolizumab, tumor-resident clones rose rapidly, then generally contracted before radiologic responses.

This TCR was sampled from an adult with mismatch repair-deficient cancer. The chain joins TRBV19 to TRBJ2-1; tentative D call: TRBD1 (6 bases). This material consisted of peripheral blood, taken 12 weeks after starting pembrolizumab. CDR3 DNA: TGTGCCAGTAGTATGATGAGGGGGTCCTACAATGAGCAGTTCTTC. It yields the protein CASSMMRGSYNEQFF. Drawing the rest from reference TRBV19 and TRBJ2-1, the complete variable domain is DGGITQSPKYLFRKEGQNVTLSCEQNLNHDAMYWYRQDPGQGLRLIYYSQIVNDFQKGDIAEGYSVSREKKESFPLTVTSAQKNPTAFYLCASSMMRGSYNEQFFGPGTRLTVL.